One sample yielded the 24 T cell receptor beta chains listed below, sequenced in a study of blood T cell repertoires in COVID-19. Produced via immunoSEQ multiplex PCR; TCRdb's table is partial and in-frame only. The sample lists approximately 200,000 clones, 88% occurring once. Source material: PBMCs or T cells enriched from blood (not recorded which). Receptor source: a woman aged 30 to 39 who had been exposed to COVID-19.

The V and J genes are TRBV4-2 and TRBJ2-2; TRBD1 might be the D (6 bases). V lost 7 bases, J lost 6 bases, and 12 bases lay in between. Germline values: CDR1 LGHNA, CDR2 YNFKEQ. The CDR3 extends over 13 amino acids. The CDR3 nucleotides read TGTGCCAGCACGAACAGGGTTCCCGGGGAGCTGTTTTTT. Translation: CASTNRVPGELFF.

Only one count was recorded for this clone. V usage is TRBV7-9 and J usage is TRBJ2-3; TRBD1 might be the D (5 bases). This CDR3 is 14 amino acids long. V lost 5 bases, J lost 0 bases, and 9 bases lay in between. Germline CDR1 is SEHNR and CDR2 is FQNEAQ (reference sequence). The CDR3 loop reads CASSRDSSTDTQYF. CDR3 nucleotides: TGTGCCAGCAGCCGAGACAGTAGCACAGATACGCAGTATTTT.

The chain employs TRBV9 and TRBJ2-1; TRBD2 matches at 10 bases. This CDR3 is 15 amino acids long. Per the germline V gene, CDR1 is SGDLS and CDR2 is YYNGEE. Trimming at V came to 3 bases and at J to 10 bases, leaving 10 bases not matched to a gene. The CDR3 loop reads CASSDQREGLGEQFF. The CDR3 DNA sequence: TGTGCCAGCAGCGACCAGCGGGAGGGCCTAGGGGAGCAGTTCTTC.

This clone was counted once. The rearrangement links TRBV6-5 to TRBJ2-7; a possible D gene is TRBD2 (5 bases). Germline CDR1 reads MNHEY; CDR2 reads SVGAGI. V lost 6 bases to trimming and J lost 3 bases, with 18 bases between them. The CDR3 sequence is 15 residues long. CDR3: CASSASSNQFYEQYF. CDR3 DNA sequence: TGTGCCAGCAGCGCTAGCAGCAACCAGTTCTACGAGCAGTACTTC.

The chain couples TRBV7-9 to TRBJ2-2; 9 nucleotides align to TRBD1. The CDR3 is made up of 19 amino acids. J lost 0 bases, V lost 3 bases, and 11 bases had no gene match. Germline V gene data show CDR1 as SEHNR and CDR2 as FQNEAQ (reference sequence). CDR3 bases: TGTGCCAGCAGCTTCGGGACAGGGTTCGGGGTAACGAACACCGGGGAGCTGTTTTTT. Amino acids: CASSFGTGFGVTNTGELFF.

V gene TRBV7-9 combines with J gene TRBJ2-4; weak D call: TRBD1 (6 bases). This CDR3 has 15 residues. Germline CDR1 is SEHNR and CDR2 is FQNEAQ (reference sequence). The ends were cut back, 0 bases at V and 8 bases at J, with 14 bases in the middle. The CDR3 loop is CASSLASGVRDIQYF. The CDR3 DNA reads as TGTGCCAGCAGCTTAGCATCAGGGGTTAGGGACATTCAGTACTTC.

The CDR3 nucleotides are TGCAGTGCTAGTCCTAGCCATTACGAGCAGTACTTC. This gives the protein CSASPSHYEQYF. The chain is built from TRBV20-1 and TRBJ2-7; TRBD2 is a possible D gene (5 bases). V lost 3 bases to trimming and J lost 4 bases, with 10 bases between them. The CDR3 runs to 12 residues. The germline V gene encodes CDR1 DFQATT and CDR2 SNEGSKA (reference sequence).

The chain couples TRBV18 to TRBJ2-1; D not certain. Trimming cost V 3 bases and J 1 base, with 10 bases left between them. This CDR3 is built from 15 residues. CDR1 is KGHSH and CDR2 is LQKENI in the germline V gene. CDR3 sequence (DNA): TGTGCCAGCTCACCCCTAGAGGTATCCTACAATGAGCAGTTCTTC. Residues: CASSPLEVSYNEQFF. The whole variable domain, remainder taken from reference TRBV18 and TRBJ2-1, is NAGVMQNPRHLVRRRGQEARLRCSPMKGHSHVYWYRQLPEEGLKFMVYLQKENIIDESGMPKERFSAEFPKEGPSILRIQQVVRGDSAAYFCASSPLEVSYNEQFFGPGTRLTVL.

This chain links TRBV11-1 with TRBJ2-1; 15 positions match TRBD2. This CDR3 is 19 amino acids long. Germline values: CDR1 SGHAT, CDR2 FQDESV (reference sequence). V dropped 0 bases and J dropped 8; count of bases not matched to a gene: 11. CDR3 sequence: CASSLASGLAGGPQDEQFF. DNA of the CDR3: TGTGCCAGCAGCTTAGCCTCAGGACTAGCGGGAGGGCCTCAGGATGAGCAGTTCTTC.

V gene TRBV5-4 combines with J gene TRBJ1-1, with TRBD1 matching over 8 bases. This CDR3 has 14 amino acids. V lost 1 base and J lost 5; bases outside the gene matches: 4. From germline, CDR1 is SGHNT and CDR2 YYREEE (reference sequence). Written as DNA, the CDR3 is TGTGCCAGCAGCTTGTCAGGGGGCCGGACTGAAGCTTTCTTT. It encodes CASSLSGGRTEAFF.

The chain uses TRBV7-9 and TRBJ2-2; 7 positions match TRBD2. V lost 5 bases, J lost 5 bases, and 5 bases stayed unmatched. Looked up from germline, CDR1 is SEHNR and CDR2 is FQNEAQ (reference sequence). This CDR3 spans 14 amino acids. CDR3 protein: CASSRSGGTGELFF. DNA for the CDR3: TGTGCCAGCAGCAGGTCGGGGGGTACCGGGGAGCTGTTTTTT. Supplemented by reference TRBV7-9 and TRBJ2-2, the full variable domain reads DTGVSQNPRHKITKRGQNVTFRCDPISEHNRLYWYRQTLGQGPEFLTYFQNEAQLEKSRLLSDRFSAERPKGSFSTLEIQRTEQGDSAMYLCASSRSGGTGELFFGEGSRLTVL.

The V call is TRBV4-1, the J call TRBJ2-3; 11 bases line up with TRBD2. This CDR3 comprises 16 residues. The germline V gene has CDR1 MGHRA and CDR2 YSYEKL. Trimming removed 5 bases from V and 0 bases from J; junction bases left unmatched: 4. CDR3 DNA: TGCGCCAGCAGCGCGGCTAGCGGGAGGAGCACAGATACGCAGTATTTT. It codes for CASSAASGRSTDTQYF.

This clone was found once. As DNA, the CDR3 is TGTGCCGGCGGTAAGGGAGTTGAAACCGGCGAGCAGTACTTC. Its translation: CAGGKGVETGEQYF. The chain couples TRBV6-5 to TRBJ2-7, with D possibly matching TRBD2 (5 bases). Germline CDR1 reads MNHEY; CDR2 reads SVGAGI. The CDR3 sequence is 14 residues long. The ends were cut back, 11 bases at V and 6 bases at J, with 23 bases in the middle.

This clone was seen only once. The rearrangement uses TRBV12-2 and TRBJ2-3; the listed D gene, TRBD2, was not tested against the DNA. TRBV12-2 is a pseudogene. The CDR3 sequence is 16 residues long. In nucleotides, the CDR3 is TGTGCAAGTCGCCTTCACTTGACTAGCGGCTTAGATACGCAGTATTTT. It translates to CASRLHLTSGLDTQYF.

The V gene is TRBV28, the J gene TRBJ2-2; 10 bases are a match to TRBD2. The junction had 6 bases not matched to a gene; V was cut back by 6 bases and J by 2 bases. This CDR3 has 16 amino acids. Per the germline V gene, CDR1 is MDHEN and CDR2 is SYDVKM. CDR3 in DNA: TGTGCCAGCAGGGGTAGCGGGAGGAAAAACACCGGGGAGCTGTTTTTT. Residues: CASRGSGRKNTGELFF.

The V call is TRBV6-2 or TRBV6-3, the J call TRBJ2-1; TRBD2 aligns across 7 bases. Unmatched junction bases numbered 18, after V lost 6 bases and J lost 10 bases. CDR3 size: 16 residues. CDR1 and CDR2 from the germline V gene are MNHEY and SVGEGT. CDR3 nucleotides: TGTGCCAGCAGCGATGGTTCTAGCGGCCTCCGTAGGGAGCAGTTCTTC. This gives the protein CASSDGSSGLRREQFF.

The V call is TRBV30, the J call TRBJ1-2, with D uncertain. The germline V and J ends were trimmed by 3 bases and 5 bases, with 19 bases remaining between them. CDR1 GTSNPN and CDR2 SVGIG come from the germline V gene (reference sequence). The CDR3 has 15 residues. CDR3: CAWRDFSSGGYGYTF. The CDR3 DNA sequence: TGTGCCTGGAGGGACTTCTCGAGTGGTGGATATGGCTACACCTTC.

This clone has only one observation. This chain links TRBV19 with TRBJ1-5, with 7 bases that match TRBD1. The CDR3 covers 14 residues. Per germline, CDR1 LNHDA and CDR2 SQIVND (reference sequence). V lost 5 bases to trimming and J lost 7 bases; unmatched junction nucleotides: 8. Here the CDR3 reads CASSPQGVGQPQHF. CDR3 bases: TGTGCCAGTAGTCCCCAGGGGGTCGGACAGCCCCAGCATTTT. Full variable domain (outside the CDR3, taken from reference TRBV19 and TRBJ1-5): DGGITQSPKYLFRKEGQNVTLSCEQNLNHDAMYWYRQDPGQGLRLIYYSQIVNDFQKGDIAEGYSVSREKKESFPLTVTSAQKNPTAFYLCASSPQGVGQPQHFGDGTRLSIL.

V is TRBV30 and J is TRBJ1-5; D unresolved. The CDR3 contains 14 residues. V gave up 0 bases and J gave up 3 bases, with 9 bases separating them. CDR1 is GTSNPN and CDR2 is SVGIG in the germline V gene (reference sequence). The CDR3 protein is CAWSVGLINQPQHF. CDR3 nucleotides: TGTGCCTGGAGTGTCGGACTTATCAATCAGCCCCAGCATTTT.

CDR3 nucleotide sequence: TGTGCCAGCAGCGCCACTGGGACACAGAACTATGGCTACACCTTC. This encodes CASSATGTQNYGYTF. This sequence joins TRBV6-5 and TRBJ1-2; a weak D match, TRBD1 (6 bases). Between the trimmed V and J ends, which lost 6 bases and 2 bases, there was a span of 16 bases. CDR3 length equals 15 residues. The germline gives CDR1 MNHEY, CDR2 SVGAGI.

V and J are TRBV29-1 and TRBJ2-1; 7 nucleotides agree with TRBD1. Germline loops: CDR1 SQVTM, CDR2 ANQGSEA. J gave up 4 bases and V 6 bases, and 9 bases lay outside the gene matches. The CDR3 sequence is 14 residues long. The CDR3 DNA is TGCAGCGTCCACGGGACAGAGGCGTACAATGAGCAGTTCTTC. The encoded protein is CSVHGTEAYNEQFF.

The chain's CDR3 is CASSATGGRGSGNTIYF. CDR3 in DNA: TGTGCCAGCAGTGCCACGGGAGGGAGAGGCTCTGGAAACACCATATATTTT. The chain is built from TRBV6-1 and TRBJ1-3; no clear D gene. V dropped 4 bases and J dropped 0 bases, with 16 bases sitting between them. The CDR3 is 17 amino acids. Germline V CDR1 and CDR2: MNHNS, SASEGT.

CDR3 region: CASTLREENIQYF. The CDR3 bases are TGTGCCAGTACCCTCAGGGAGGAAAACATTCAGTACTTC. V usage is TRBV19 and J usage is TRBJ2-4; weak D call: TRBD2 (6 bases). Trimming left V 7 bases short and J 5 bases short, with 12 bases between. The CDR3 runs 13 residues. Germline lookup yields CDR1 LNHDA and CDR2 SQIVND (reference sequence).

The V and J genes are TRBV11-2 and TRBJ2-1; 8 nucleotides align to TRBD2. Germline V gene sequence: CDR1 SGHAT, CDR2 FQNNGV. The CDR3 loop spans 17 amino acids. The junction had 11 bases not matched to a gene; V was cut back by 4 bases and J by 3 bases. CDR3 protein: CASSSTPGTRIYNEQFF. Here the CDR3 DNA reads TGTGCCAGCAGCTCAACCCCCGGGACTAGGATCTACAATGAGCAGTTCTTC.